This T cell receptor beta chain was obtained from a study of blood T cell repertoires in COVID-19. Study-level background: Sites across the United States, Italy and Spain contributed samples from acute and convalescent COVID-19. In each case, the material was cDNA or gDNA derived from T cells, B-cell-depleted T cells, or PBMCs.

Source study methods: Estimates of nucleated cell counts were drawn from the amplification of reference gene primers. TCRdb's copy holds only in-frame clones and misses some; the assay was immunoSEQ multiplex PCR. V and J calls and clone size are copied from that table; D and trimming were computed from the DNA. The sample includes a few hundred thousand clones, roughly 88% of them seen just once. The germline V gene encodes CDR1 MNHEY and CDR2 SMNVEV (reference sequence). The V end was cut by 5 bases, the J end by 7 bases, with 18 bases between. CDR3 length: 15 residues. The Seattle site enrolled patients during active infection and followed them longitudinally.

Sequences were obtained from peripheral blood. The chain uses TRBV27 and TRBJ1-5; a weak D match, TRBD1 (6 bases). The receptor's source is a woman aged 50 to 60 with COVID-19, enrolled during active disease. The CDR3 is CASSKQGPRGQPQHF. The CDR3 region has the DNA TGTGCCAGCAGTAAACAGGGTCCGAGGGGCCAGCCCCAGCATTTT.